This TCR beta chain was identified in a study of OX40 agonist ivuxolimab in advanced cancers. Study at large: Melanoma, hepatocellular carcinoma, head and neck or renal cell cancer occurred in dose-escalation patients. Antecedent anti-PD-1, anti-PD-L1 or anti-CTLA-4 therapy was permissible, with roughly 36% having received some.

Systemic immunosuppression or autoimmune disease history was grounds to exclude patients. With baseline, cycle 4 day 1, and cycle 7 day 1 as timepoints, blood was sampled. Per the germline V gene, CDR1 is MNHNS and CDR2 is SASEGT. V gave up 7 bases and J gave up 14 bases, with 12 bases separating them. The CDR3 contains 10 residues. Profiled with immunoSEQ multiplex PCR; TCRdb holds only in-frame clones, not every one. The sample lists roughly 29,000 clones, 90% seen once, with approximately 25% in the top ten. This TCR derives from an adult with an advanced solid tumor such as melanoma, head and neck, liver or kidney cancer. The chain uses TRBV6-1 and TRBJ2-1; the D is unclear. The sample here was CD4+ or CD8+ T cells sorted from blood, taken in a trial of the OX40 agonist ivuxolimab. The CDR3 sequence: CASTEYDEFF. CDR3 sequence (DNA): TGTGCCAGCACGGAGTATGACGAGTTCTTC.